This T cell receptor beta chain was captured by sequencing in a study of human T cells and chemical hapten exposure. CDR1 is SQVTM, CDR2 ANQGSEA, per germline. V lost 8 bases, J lost 8 bases, and 18 bases lay in between. The length of the CDR3 is 12 residues. TCRdb re-derived calls from the RACE reads in MiXCR, one entry per CDR3 protein. The sample carries 150,000 to 200,000 distinct CDR3 sequences, more than 25% recorded once. The time point is: pre-sensitization, week 0. As to treatment: therapeutic diphenylcyclopropenone sensitization with weekly scalp DPC. Sequencing used whole blood, obtained in connection with sensitization to the hapten diphenylcyclopropenone (DPC). The receptor was isolated from a woman aged 25 to 39 with alopecia areata. Some clones in this sample may be carry-over from other donors' samples. This sequence joins TRBV29-1 and TRBJ1-2; a weak D match, TRBD1 (5 bases). The CDR3 loop is CSIWPGLLGYTF. In DNA, the CDR3 is TGCAGCATCTGGCCGGGGCTGTTGGGCTACACCTTC.